This TCR beta chain derives from a study of siplizumab effects on memory and regulatory T cells. CDR1 LNHDA and CDR2 SQIVND come from the germline V gene (reference sequence). V trimming: 5 bases; J trimming: 2 bases; junction bases outside the gene matches: 6. The CDR3 sequence is 15 residues long. Repertoires were generated with immunoSEQ multiplex PCR, while TCRdb's copy carries only in-frame clones and drops some. The sample includes about 56,000 clones, about 97% of them seen just once. This sequence originates from a human donor in good health. The sample taken for sequencing was naive CD8+ T cells sorted from blood. The V gene is TRBV19, the J gene TRBJ2-7; 10 bases map to TRBD1. Here the CDR3 reads CASSYGTGAAYEQYF. Written as DNA, the CDR3 is TGTGCCAGTAGTTACGGGACAGGGGCAGCCTACGAGCAGTACTTC.